The rows below give T cell receptor beta chains drawn from one sample of a study of T cells in Graves' hyperthyroidism and ophthalmopathy. TCRdb reanalysed the multiplex PCR reads using MiXCR and keeps one entry per CDR3 protein. The table shows roughly 100,000 distinct CDR3 sequences, with 51% occurring only once. Sequencing used blood. These receptors all stem from a woman between 40 and 50 years old with Graves' hyperthyroidism. CDR3s include the opening cysteine and the closing phenylalanine or tryptophan. The order of the fields is CDR3 DNA, CDR3 protein, J gene, clone size, D gene, CDR3 length, V gene. D genes are given only for firm matches. Clone sizes are given selectively: once, few, many, or a class where the clone is expanded.

DNA: TGTGCCGGAGGACAGGGCTTCGACTACACCTTC
CDR3: CAGGQGFDYTF
J: TRBJ1-2
size: -
D: TRBD1
length: 11
V: TRBV2

DNA: TGCGCCAGCGGAAGGGGACAGGGGGCCGATACGCAGTATTTT
CDR3: CASGRGQGADTQYF
J: TRBJ2-3
size: few
D: TRBD1
length: 14
V: TRBV5-5

DNA: TGTGCCAGCAGCCTGCGGGGGGCCACAGATACGCAGTATTTT
CDR3: CASSLRGATDTQYF
J: TRBJ2-3
size: -
D: TRBD2
length: 14
V: TRBV7-2

DNA: TGTGCCATCAGTGGGACAGGGGAGCCGGGAAACTATGGCTACACCTTC
CDR3: CAISGTGEPGNYGYTF
J: TRBJ1-2
size: -
D: TRBD1
length: 16
V: TRBV10-3

DNA: TGTGCCACCAGCAGAGTTAGGGGACTCCAAGAGACCCAGTACTTC
CDR3: CATSRVRGLQETQYF
J: TRBJ2-5
size: many
D: -
length: 15
V: TRBV15

DNA: TGTGCCAGCAGCTTGGAGACAGGGGGATCTGGCTACACCTTC
CDR3: CASSLETGGSGYTF
J: TRBJ1-2
size: -
D: TRBD1
length: 14
V: TRBV7-9

DNA: TGTGCCAGCAGTCCCCGGAAGTCCTACGAGCAGTACTTC
CDR3: CASSPRKSYEQYF
J: TRBJ2-7
size: -
D: -
length: 13
V: TRBV6-1

DNA: TGCGCCAGCAGCCAAGAATATAATGGACAGGGCGTCTACGAGCAGTACTTC
CDR3: CASSQEYNGQGVYEQYF
J: TRBJ2-7
size: few
D: TRBD1
length: 17
V: TRBV4-1

DNA: TGCGCCAGCGGGCAGGGACAACTTAAGGCCGGGGAGCTGTTTTTT
CDR3: CASGQGQLKAGELFF
J: TRBJ2-2
size: -
D: -
length: 15
V: TRBV5-1

DNA: TGTGCCTCCACTTGGGAGGGGCCCAATCAGCCCCAGCATTTT
CDR3: CASTWEGPNQPQHF
J: TRBJ1-5
size: -
D: -
length: 14
V: TRBV7-9

DNA: TGTGCCATCAGTGAGAAAGGTCTGGACGGTGGCTACACCTTC
CDR3: CAISEKGLDGGYTF
J: TRBJ1-2
size: many
D: -
length: 14
V: TRBV10-3

DNA: TGTGCCAGCAGCCGAAACCCCAGCGAAGCATTCCACTTT
CDR3: CASSRNPSEAFHF
J: TRBJ1-6
size: many
D: -
length: 13
V: TRBV7-9

DNA: TGCGCCAGCAGCCGGGACAGGTCCTCCGAGCAGTACTTC
CDR3: CASSRDRSSEQYF
J: TRBJ2-7
size: many
D: TRBD1
length: 13
V: TRBV10-1

DNA: TGTGCCAGCAGCTGGGAAGAGGATACGCAGTATTTT
CDR3: CASSWEEDTQYF
J: TRBJ2-3
size: many
D: -
length: 12
V: TRBV7-9

DNA: TGTGCCAGCAGTTCCAGGACAGCGATGAACACTGAAGCTTTCTTT
CDR3: CASSSRTAMNTEAFF
J: TRBJ1-1
size: many
D: -
length: 15
V: TRBV27

DNA: TGTGCCAGCAGCTTAAAACATCAGAACACTGAAGCTTTCTTT
CDR3: CASSLKHQNTEAFF
J: TRBJ1-1
size: many
D: -
length: 14
V: TRBV7-9

DNA: TGCAGTGCTACAGGACAGGTTGAAGAGACCCAGTACTTC
CDR3: CSATGQVEETQYF
J: TRBJ2-5
size: -
D: TRBD1
length: 13
V: TRBV20-1

DNA: TGTGCCAGCAGCCTCCTCTCGGGACAGGGCTTCAATGGCTACACCTTC
CDR3: CASSLLSGQGFNGYTF
J: TRBJ1-2
size: -
D: TRBD1
length: 16
V: TRBV7-3

DNA: TGCAGCTTAAGTGGGCTAGTCTACGAGCAGTACTTC
CDR3: CSLSGLVYEQYF
J: TRBJ2-7
size: -
D: -
length: 12
V: TRBV29-1

DNA: TGCGCCAGCAGCCAATTTCATGGGGCGAGCAATCAGCCCCAGCATTTT
CDR3: CASSQFHGASNQPQHF
J: TRBJ1-5
size: -
D: -
length: 16
V: TRBV4-1

DNA: TGTGCCAGCAGCTTAGTCGGTGTCAGGGGAGAGACCCAGTACTTC
CDR3: CASSLVGVRGETQYF
J: TRBJ2-5
size: many
D: -
length: 15
V: TRBV7-9

DNA: TGTGCCAGCAGTTTGGGACTAGCGGGAGCGGTCTCCTACGAGCAGTACTTC
CDR3: CASSLGLAGAVSYEQYF
J: TRBJ2-7
size: few
D: TRBD2
length: 17
V: TRBV12-3/TRBV12-4

DNA: TGCAGTGCTCATACAGGGGGGCAAGAGACCCAGTACTTC
CDR3: CSAHTGGQETQYF
J: TRBJ2-5
size: -
D: TRBD1
length: 13
V: TRBV20-1

DNA: TGTGCCAGCAGCCGGAGGTACCAAGAGACCCAGTACTTC
CDR3: CASSRRYQETQYF
J: TRBJ2-5
size: once
D: -
length: 13
V: TRBV7-2

DNA: TGTGCCACCAGTGACCCTCGGGGTATGGGCTACACCTTC
CDR3: CATSDPRGMGYTF
J: TRBJ1-2
size: -
D: -
length: 13
V: TRBV24-1

DNA: TGTGCCAGCAGCGTAGGGACACCCGGGGCCAACGTCCTGACTTTC
CDR3: CASSVGTPGANVLTF
J: TRBJ2-6
size: -
D: -
length: 15
V: TRBV2

DNA: TGTGCCAGCAGCCATAGGACCTGGCACTATGGCTACACCTTC
CDR3: CASSHRTWHYGYTF
J: TRBJ1-2
size: many
D: -
length: 14
V: TRBV14

DNA: TGCGCCAGCAGCGCGGGGGGAGGGGAGCTGCTTTTT
CDR3: CASSAGGGELLF
J: TRBJ2-2
size: once
D: TRBD2
length: 12
V: TRBV5-1

DNA: TGTGCCACCAGCAGCCTGGGACAGGCCAGGGGGACCCAGTACTTC
CDR3: CATSSLGQARGTQYF
J: TRBJ2-5
size: -
D: TRBD1
length: 15
V: TRBV15